What follows are 23 T cell receptor beta chains derived from one specimen sequenced in a study of cytomegalovirus exposure and HLA in healthy donors. Clones were sequenced by immunoSEQ multiplex PCR, and TCRdb holds only the in-frame ones, with some missing. The data show approximately 280,000 clones, 88% seen once. Sequencing used PBMCs. These receptors were collected from a woman aged 18-29 years in good health and CMV-seronegative.

The chain combines TRBV28 with TRBJ2-7; TRBD1 aligns across 9 bases. The CDR3 is made up of 15 amino acids. From germline, CDR1 is MDHEN and CDR2 SYDVKM. Losses at the gene ends were 5 bases for V and 9 bases for J; bases not matched to a gene: 14. In DNA form, the CDR3 reads TGTGCCAGCAGTACCTTTGGACAGGGGATCATGGTGCAGTACTTC. It specifies CASSTFGQGIMVQYF.

The chain carries TRBV28 and TRBJ2-7, with D possibly matching TRBD2 (5 bases). Trimming removed 5 bases from V and 2 bases from J, with 19 bases in between. The CDR3 length is 16 residues. Germline CDR1 and CDR2: MDHEN and SYDVKM. The CDR3 region has the DNA TGTGCCAGCAGTCTTTTAGCGAGGGTAGGCCCCTACGAGCAGTACTTC. Translating it yields CASSLLARVGPYEQYF.

V gene TRBV7-9 combines with J gene TRBJ2-7, with D possibly being TRBD2 (5 bases). The CDR3 consists of 15 residues. CDR1 and CDR2 from the germline V gene are SEHNR and FQNEAQ (reference sequence). Trimming stripped 8 bases from V and 9 bases from J, with 26 bases between. The CDR3 here is CASPLVEEERGGQYF. The CDR3 DNA reads as TGTGCCAGCCCGCTCGTAGAGGAGGAGCGAGGAGGGCAGTACTTC. The variable domain in full, with the rest retrieved from reference TRBV7-9 and TRBJ2-7, is DTGVSQNPRHKITKRGQNVTFRCDPISEHNRLYWYRQTLGQGPEFLTYFQNEAQLEKSRLLSDRFSAERPKGSFSTLEIQRTEQGDSAMYLCASPLVEEERGGQYFGPGTRLTVT.

The V call is TRBV7-9, the J call TRBJ2-1; unclear D gene. CDR3 length: 11 amino acids. From germline, CDR1 is SEHNR and CDR2 FQNEAQ (reference sequence). Trimming took off 5 bases at V and 10 bases at J, with 9 bases between the two ends. The CDR3 reads CASSALLEQFF. The CDR3, as DNA: TGTGCCAGCAGCGCGCTCCTGGAGCAGTTCTTC.

The gene calls are TRBV15 and TRBJ2-5; D perhaps matches TRBD2 (6 bases). This CDR3 comprises 16 residues. Germline CDR1 and CDR2: LNHNV and YYDKDF (reference sequence). The germline V and J ends were trimmed by 1 base and 5 bases, with 17 bases remaining between them. The CDR3 nucleotides are TGTGCCACCAGCAGAGGCCGGACGACGGGGAGGGAGACCCAGTACTTC. It is translated as CATSRGRTTGRETQYF.

The chain employs TRBV11-2 and TRBJ1-1; unclear D gene. The CDR3 sequence is 13 residues long. Germline CDR1 and CDR2: SGHAT and FQNNGV. V was pared by 5 bases and J by 4 bases, with 11 bases between. CDR3: CASSRRGFTEAFF. The CDR3 coding sequence is TGTGCCAGCAGCAGACGAGGGTTCACTGAAGCTTTCTTT.

The chain links TRBV10-3 to TRBJ2-7; TRBD2 aligns across 8 bases. J gave up 2 bases and V 5 bases, and 5 bases lay outside the gene matches. CDR3 size: 14 residues. From germline, CDR1 is ENHRY and CDR2 SYGVKD. The CDR3 reads CAISSSGLAYEQYF. CDR3 DNA sequence: TGTGCCATCAGTTCTAGCGGGCTTGCCTACGAGCAGTACTTC.

The V gene is TRBV15, the J gene TRBJ2-5; D perhaps matches TRBD1 (6 bases). Trimming shortened V by 1 base and J by 2 bases, and 17 bases separated the two germline ends. CDR1 LNHNV and CDR2 YYDKDF come from the germline V gene (reference sequence). This CDR3 contains 17 residues. This CDR3 is CATSRVLQGILQETQYF. The DNA of the CDR3 is TGTGCCACCAGCAGAGTGTTGCAGGGGATCCTTCAAGAGACCCAGTACTTC. Full variable domain (outside the CDR3, taken from reference TRBV15 and TRBJ2-5): DAMVIQNPRYQVTQFGKPVTLSCSQTLNHNVMYWYQQKSSQAPKLLFHYYDKDFNNEADTPDNFQSRRPNTSFCFLDIRSPGLGDTAMYLCATSRVLQGILQETQYFGPGTRLLVL.

V is TRBV29-1 and J is TRBJ2-1; D may be TRBD2 (6 bases). Trimming took off 4 bases at V and 5 bases at J, with 15 bases between the two ends. This CDR3 contains 14 residues. The germline CDR1 and CDR2 sequences are SQVTM and ANQGSEA. The CDR3 DNA sequence: TGCAGCGTTGTGCCTTCACTAGCTAACAATGAGCAGTTCTTC. Translated, it gives CSVVPSLANNEQFF.

The gene calls are TRBV27 and TRBJ2-7; D not resolved. This CDR3 is 14 amino acids long. CDR1 and CDR2 from the germline V gene are MNHEY and SMNVEV (reference sequence). V dropped 10 bases and J dropped 3 bases, with 19 bases sitting between them. The CDR3 DNA is TGTGCCACCCTCAAGAGGCCTAAAAGCTACGAGCAGTACTTC. Translating it yields CATLKRPKSYEQYF.

The chain links TRBV18 to TRBJ1-5; TRBD1 aligns across 10 bases. The germline CDR1 and CDR2 sequences are KGHSH and LQKENI. Trimming cost V 3 bases and J 5 bases; bases outside gene matches: 4. This CDR3 is 15 amino acids long. The CDR3 sequence: CASSPGTGVHQPQHF. In nucleotides, the CDR3 is TGTGCCAGCTCACCGGGGACAGGGGTTCATCAGCCCCAGCATTTT.

The rearrangement uses TRBV29-1 and TRBJ2-1; 10 bases are shared with TRBD2. The CDR3 is 17 residues long. Germline V lookup: CDR1 SQVTM, CDR2 ANQGSEA. V lost 1 base to trimming and J lost 3 bases; unmatched junction nucleotides: 9. Here the CDR3 reads CSVEGDRLAGLYNEQFF. DNA for the CDR3: TGCAGCGTTGAAGGCGACCGACTAGCGGGCCTCTACAATGAGCAGTTCTTC.

As DNA, the CDR3 is TGTGCCAGCAGTTACTTCGGAGGGACGGGCACCGGGGAGCTGTTTTTT. Translation gives CASSYFGGTGTGELFF. The chain employs TRBV6-5 and TRBJ2-2; TRBD2 might be the D (6 bases). The CDR3 extends over 16 amino acids. In germline, CDR1 is MNHEY, CDR2 SVGAGI. Trimming stripped 1 base from V and 4 bases from J, with 13 bases between.

J is TRBJ2-7 and V is TRBV18; D is uncertain. V lost 2 bases and J lost 2, with 10 bases in between. Germline CDR1 reads KGHSH; CDR2 reads LQKENI. This CDR3 spans 14 amino acids. Written as DNA, the CDR3 is TGTGCCAGCTCACCAATCGCCGGAGCCTACGAGCAGTACTTC. This translates into CASSPIAGAYEQYF.

The rearrangement links TRBV28 to TRBJ1-5; TRBD1 aligns across 10 bases. This CDR3 has 16 residues. Per germline, CDR1 MDHEN and CDR2 SYDVKM. V shed 3 bases and J 5 bases; nucleotides not matched to a gene: 7. The CDR3 is CASSLKTGGWDQPQHF. CDR3 coding DNA: TGTGCCAGCAGTTTGAAGACAGGGGGCTGGGATCAGCCCCAGCATTTT. Using reference TRBV28 and TRBJ1-5 for the parts outside the CDR3, the full variable domain is DVKVTQSSRYLVKRTGEKVFLECVQDMDHENMFWYRQDPGLGLRLIYFSYDVKMKEKGDIPEGYSVSREKKERFSLILESASTNQTSMYLCASSLKTGGWDQPQHFGDGTRLSIL.

Here the CDR3 DNA reads TGTGCCAGCAGTCGACCGGGAGAGTCCTACAATGAGCAGTTCTTC. It yields the protein CASSRPGESYNEQFF. The chain uses TRBV28 and TRBJ2-1; perhaps TRBD2 as D (6 bases). Per the germline V gene, CDR1 is MDHEN and CDR2 is SYDVKM. The CDR3 is made up of 15 amino acids. V was trimmed by 5 bases and J by 1 base, leaving 12 bases between them.

As to this clone: The junction departs from germline at one end; a sequencing error may be responsible. The CDR3 reads CASSPPGQYNEQFF. The CDR3 DNA follows: TGTGCCAGCTCCCCACCGGGACAGTACAATGAGCAGTTCTTC. This chain connects TRBV18 to TRBJ2-1, with 7 bases fitting TRBD1. CDR3 length equals 14 residues. Germline-derived CDR1 and CDR2 are KGHSH and LQKENI. Filled out from reference TRBV18 and TRBJ2-1, the complete variable domain reads NAGVMQNPRHLVRRRGQEARLRCSPMKGHSHVYWYRQLPEEGLKFMVYLQKENIIDESGMPKERFSAEFPKEGPSILRIQQVVRGDSAAYFCASSPPGQYNEQFFGPGTRLTVL.

The gene calls are TRBV27 and TRBJ2-7, with TRBD1 matching over 9 bases. The germline CDR1 and CDR2 sequences are MNHEY and SMNVEV (reference sequence). The CDR3 runs to 15 residues. Losses at the gene ends were 8 bases for V and 1 base for J; bases not matched to a gene: 9. This CDR3 reads CASARGQGTSYEQYF. The CDR3 nucleotides are TGTGCCAGCGCCCGGGGACAGGGCACGTCCTACGAGCAGTACTTC.

This chain joins TRBV7-8 and TRBJ2-7; TRBD2 aligns across 10 bases. Germline loops: CDR1 SGHVS, CDR2 FQNEAQ. CDR3 length: 17 amino acids. The J segment lost 1 base and the V segment lost 0 bases, leaving 6 bases of the junction unmatched. CDR3 sequence (DNA): TGTGCCAGCAGCTTAGCCCTACTAGCGGGAATATCCTACGAGCAGTACTTC. Translating gives CASSLALLAGISYEQYF.

J is TRBJ2-7 and V is TRBV6-1, with D unclear. Trimming stripped 8 bases from V and 6 bases from J, with 8 bases between. From germline, CDR1 is MNHNS and CDR2 SASEGT. This CDR3 has 10 amino acids. This CDR3 reads CASFSGEQYF. The CDR3 DNA is TGTGCCAGCTTTTCGGGCGAGCAGTACTTC.

The V gene is TRBV5-1, the J gene TRBJ2-1; no firm D call. V lost 1 base and J 0 bases, leaving 11 bases between the germline ends. This CDR3 comprises 16 residues. CDR1 is SGHRS and CDR2 is YFSETQ in the germline V gene. The CDR3 nucleotides are TGCGCCAGCAGCTTGTTCAGTTCTAGCTCCTACAATGAGCAGTTCTTC. Amino acids: CASSLFSSSSYNEQFF.

This clone was recorded once. V and J are TRBV28 and TRBJ1-2, with 8 bases aligning to TRBD1. The germline gives CDR1 MDHEN, CDR2 SYDVKM. Trimming cost V 6 bases and J 2 bases; bases outside gene matches: 5. The CDR3 is 14 residues long. The CDR3 bases are TGTGCCAGCAGCCCCAGGGGGCTGAACTATGGCTACACCTTC. Residues: CASSPRGLNYGYTF.

The rearrangement uses TRBV2 and TRBJ2-3; TRBD2 aligns across 14 bases. The CDR3 has 16 residues. Germline-derived CDR1 and CDR2 are SNHLY and FYNNEI. J gave up 8 bases and V 3 bases, and 7 bases lay outside the gene matches. The CDR3 DNA reads as TGTGCCAGCAGTGAGGTTGGGACTAGCGGGAGAAGTACGCAGTATTTT. Translating it yields CASSEVGTSGRSTQYF.